Shown below are 3 T cell receptor beta chains from a single sample sequenced in a study of neoadjuvant anti-PD-1 for oral cavity cancer. Only in-frame clones appear in the TCRdb table, and some are missing; sequencing was by immunoSEQ multiplex PCR. Of more than 12,000 clones in the sample, about three quarters are singletons; the top ten hold about 3%. This material consisted of PBMCs, taken before nivolumab (anti-PD-1) treatment. The origin of the receptors is a person between 40 and 79 years old with oral cavity squamous cell carcinoma.

The rearrangement uses TRBV30 and TRBJ2-2; the D gene could be TRBD1 or TRBD2 (6 bases each). The V end lost 2 bases, the J end lost 5 bases, and 18 bases lay between the germline ends. CDR1 is GTSNPN, CDR2 SVGIG, per germline (reference sequence). This CDR3 contains 16 residues. The DNA of the CDR3 is TGTGCCTGGAGTCAGCTGGGGGGCGGATCGACCGGGGAGCTGTTTTTT. Translating gives CAWSQLGGGSTGELFF.

The chain uses TRBV6-1 and TRBJ1-2; D is uncertain. Germline CDR1 MNHNS, CDR2 SASEGT. The V end was cut by 2 bases, the J end by 8 bases, with 12 bases between. CDR3 length: 13 amino acids. CDR3 in amino acids: CASSESGVGGYTF. The DNA of the CDR3 is TGTGCCAGCAGTGAAAGCGGGGTAGGAGGCTACACCTTC.

The sample holds one count of this clone. This chain uses TRBV2 with TRBJ2-3, with 7 nucleotides matching TRBD2. Germline lookup yields CDR1 SNHLY and CDR2 FYNNEI. Losses at the gene ends were 6 bases for V and 3 bases for J; bases not matched to a gene: 6. This CDR3 comprises 14 residues. The CDR3 sequence: CASSWGGGTDTQYF. CDR3 nucleotide sequence: TGTGCCAGCAGCTGGGGCGGGGGAACAGATACGCAGTATTTT.